This T cell receptor (beta chain) was recorded in a study of blood T cell repertoires in COVID-19. The repertoire was sequenced with immunoSEQ multiplex PCR; TCRdb's copy has only in-frame clones and lacks some. Here the sample spans 100,000 to 150,000 clones, around two thirds being singletons. The V and J ends lost 7 bases and 4 bases, in that order; junction bases with no gene match: 11. Per germline, CDR1 SQVTM and CDR2 ANQGSEA. CDR3 size: 15 residues. V is TRBV29-1 and J is TRBJ2-7; 12 bases are shared with TRBD1. The source is an older woman with acute or convalescent COVID-19. Specimen: peripheral blood. Here the CDR3 reads CSAWDRGQEGYEQYF. The CDR3 DNA reads as TGCAGCGCCTGGGACAGGGGGCAGGAGGGTTACGAGCAGTACTTC.